This entry describes one T cell receptor (beta chain). Which antigen it targets is not known. No per-base quality is available; no much larger clone lies one base away. The trial excluded patients who had a history of autoimmune disease or who were on systemic immunosuppression. Peripheral blood for TCR sequencing was collected from all dose cohorts at baseline, on cycle 4 day 1, and on cycle 7 day 1. Samples were obtained from an open-label, multicenter, first-in-human phase I dose-escalation trial of ivuxolimab. Adults with locally advanced or metastatic melanoma, renal cell, hepatocellular, or head and neck squamous cell carcinoma were enrolled in the trial. Before TCR sequencing, CD4+ and CD8+ T cells were separately sorted from peripheral blood. The data derive from a study of OX40 agonist ivuxolimab in advanced cancers. Broadly, across the study: The costimulatory receptor OX40 (CD134) was targeted by ivuxolimab, a fully human IgG2 agonistic monoclonal antibody. Intravenous ivuxolimab was administered to patients every 2 weeks at six dose levels: 0.01, 0.1, 0.3, 1.5, 3 and 10 mg/kg. Of the roughly 51 patients in dose escalation, some 20 had hepatocellular carcinoma, about 15 had melanoma, 9 had renal cell carcinoma and 9 had head and neck cancer. The dose-escalation cohort was around 84% male with a mean age of around 64 years, ranging from roughly 20 to 80. Patients were allowed to have had prior anti-PD-1, anti-PD-L1 or anti-CTLA-4 therapy, and around 40% of the dose-escalation patients had previously received checkpoint inhibitors. Three dose-escalation patients achieved partial responses, one with hepatocellular carcinoma and two with cutaneous melanoma. The point of sequencing TCRbeta in the periphery was to test whether ivuxolimab changed TCR sequence diversity and drove clonal T-cell expansion. The paper reports the monotherapy dose-escalation portion (N ≈ 52 patients) of the phase I ivuxolimab trial.

From the cysteine through the phenylalanine, the CDR3 covers 14 amino acids. The retained sequence is limited to the CDR3, 42 bases, with the frame set at the first base. Trimming takes 1 base from V and 4 bases from J, and the germline ends sit 8 bases apart. CDR1 SGHNT and CDR2 YENEEA are derived from the germline V gene. For sequencing of the TCRbeta CDR3 region, genomic DNA was extracted from the sorted cells. The immunoSEQ Assay was used to sequence the TCRbeta CDR3 regions. The clones in this table, taken by TCRdb from immuneACCESS, are in-frame only. Not every clone is retained; where verified, under half of the shortfall comes from an unresolved V gene, and the cause of the rest is unknown. For this sample the table gives roughly 79,000 clones, of which about four fifths were detected only once. In total, the top ten clones hold 0.45% to 0.6% of the sample. Summary of the overall study and its limitations: Low levels of normalized T-cell clonal expansion were also shown by some nonresponding patients. Antigen specificity was not determined for the clonally expanded peripheral T cells. In the 0.1-3.0 mg/kg groups, partial responders had among the lowest normalized peripheral clonal expansion, particularly in CD8+ T cells. At doses of 0.1 to 3.0 mg/kg, clonal expansion of both CD4+ and CD8+ blood T cells was observed from baseline to week 6. After ivuxolimab, more expanded clones were found on average in CD8+ T cells than in CD4+ T cells.

The sequence joins TRBV11-3 to TRBJ2-1; the D segment could be TRBD2, given 5 matching bases. This clonotype was obtained from an adult with an advanced solid tumor such as melanoma, head and neck, liver or kidney cancer. The sequences come from CD4+ or CD8+ T cells sorted from blood, collected in a trial of the OX40 agonist ivuxolimab. The nucleotides are TGTGCCAGCAGCTTAGGCCTAGCATACAATGAGCAGTTCTTC. Translated, it reads CASSLGLAYNEQFF.